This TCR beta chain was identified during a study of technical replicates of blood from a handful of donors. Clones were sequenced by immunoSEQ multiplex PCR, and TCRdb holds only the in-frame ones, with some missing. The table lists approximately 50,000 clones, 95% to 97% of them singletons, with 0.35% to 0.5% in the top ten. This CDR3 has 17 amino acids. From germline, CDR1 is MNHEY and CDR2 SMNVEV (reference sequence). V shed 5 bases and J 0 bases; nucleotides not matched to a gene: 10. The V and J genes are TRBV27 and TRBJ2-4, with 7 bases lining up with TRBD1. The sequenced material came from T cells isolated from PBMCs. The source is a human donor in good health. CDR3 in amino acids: CASSPRQGILAKNIQYF. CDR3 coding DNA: TGTGCCAGCAGTCCGAGACAGGGTATCCTAGCCAAAAACATTCAGTACTTC.